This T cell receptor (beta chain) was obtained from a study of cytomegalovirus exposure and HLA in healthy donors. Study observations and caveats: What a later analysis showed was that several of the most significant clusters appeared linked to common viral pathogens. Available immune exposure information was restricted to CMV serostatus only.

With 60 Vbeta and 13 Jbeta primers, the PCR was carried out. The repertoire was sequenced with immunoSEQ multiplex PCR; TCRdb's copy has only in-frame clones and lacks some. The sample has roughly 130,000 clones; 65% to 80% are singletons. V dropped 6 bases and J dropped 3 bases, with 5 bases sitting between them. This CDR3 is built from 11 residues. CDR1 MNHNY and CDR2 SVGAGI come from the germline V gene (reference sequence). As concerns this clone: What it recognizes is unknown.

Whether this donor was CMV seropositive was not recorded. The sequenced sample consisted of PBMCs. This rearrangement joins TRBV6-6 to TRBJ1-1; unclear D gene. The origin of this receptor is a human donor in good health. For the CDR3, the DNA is TGTGCCAGCAGCCGTGACACTGAAGCTTTCTTT. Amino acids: CASSRDTEAFF.